The clone carrying this T cell receptor (beta chain) has a handful of counts. Its cognate antigen is unknown. The entry originates in a study of T-cell memory formation after mild COVID-19. Findings and caveats of the study: Some responding clones appeared in pre-infection memory, suggesting cross-reactive memory joined. Among contracting clones, CD4+ were mainly CM/EM and CD8+ enriched in EMRA. The SARS-CoV-2 specificity of second-wave clones reaching peak at day 37 remained unverified.

TCRdb ran MiXCR on the 5' RACE reads and lists one entry per CDR3 protein. The data show around 310,000 distinct CDR3 sequences, around a sixth seen once. Material: PBMCs or a T cell subset sorted from them (not recorded which). This clonotype was sampled from a young man who had mild COVID-19 (a few samples of this study predate the infection). Cell type and time point are not known.

The CDR3 spells CASSRDVAASQETQYF. In DNA form, the CDR3 reads TGTGCCAGCAGTAGGGATGTCGCGGCCAGCCAAGAGACCCAGTACTTC. This rearrangement joins TRBV6-5 to TRBJ2-5; the D is unclear. Germline-derived CDR1 and CDR2 are MNHEY and SVGAGI. The V gene lost 5 bases and the J gene lost 1 base, with 17 bases spanning the gap. This CDR3 has 16 residues.